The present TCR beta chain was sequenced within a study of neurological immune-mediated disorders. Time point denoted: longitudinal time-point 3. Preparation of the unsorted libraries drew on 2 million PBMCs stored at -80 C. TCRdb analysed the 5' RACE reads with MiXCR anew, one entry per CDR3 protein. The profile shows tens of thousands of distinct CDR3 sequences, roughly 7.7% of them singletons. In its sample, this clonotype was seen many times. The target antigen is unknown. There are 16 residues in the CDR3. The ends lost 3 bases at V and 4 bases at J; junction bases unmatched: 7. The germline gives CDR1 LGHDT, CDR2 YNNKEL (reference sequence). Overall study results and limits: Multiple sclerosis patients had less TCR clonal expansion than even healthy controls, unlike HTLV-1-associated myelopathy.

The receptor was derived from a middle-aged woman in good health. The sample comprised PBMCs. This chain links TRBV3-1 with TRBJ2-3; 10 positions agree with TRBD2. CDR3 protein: CASSHLAGARPDTQYF. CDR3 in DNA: TGTGCCAGCAGCCACCTAGCGGGAGCCCGCCCAGATACGCAGTATTTT.